The clone carrying this T cell receptor (beta chain) occurred a few times. Antigen unknown. The data were taken from a study of PD-1 blockade in classical Hodgkin lymphoma. Assay: immunoSEQ multiplex PCR; the TCRdb copy retains only in-frame clones and omits some. The sample records approximately 41,000 clones, 66% being singletons. As to time point: cycle 4 day 1 (C4D1), after 6 weeks of nivolumab. Every one of the patients relapsed after autologous stem cell transplantation (brentuximab vedotin exposure was variable). Findings and caveats of the study: Lower baseline TCR diversity was reported for newly diagnosed patients than for healthy donors.

This receptor was obtained from a human donor with classical Hodgkin lymphoma. The sequencing here drew on peripheral blood mononuclear cells (PBMCs), taken before the fourth cycle of nivolumab.

CDR3 sequence: CASSRNERVLSTEAFF. CDR3 nucleotides: TGTGCCAGCTCTCGAAATGAAAGGGTATTGAGCACTGAAGCTTTCTTT. The chain combines TRBV18 with TRBJ1-1; D ambiguous. Germline CDR1 KGHSH, CDR2 LQKENI. The CDR3 is made up of 16 amino acids. V was pared by 6 bases and J by 4 bases, with 21 bases between.